The T cell receptor (beta chain) described here comes from a study of T-cell memory formation after mild COVID-19. At the level of the study: Clusters of TCRs were largely donor specific. Study results and caveats: Day 15 to 85 contractors were CD4/CD8 balanced; later expanders leaned CD4+. Mainly in CM and EM were contracting CD4+ clones; CD8+ were in EMRA. Several responding clones turned up in pre-infection memory, indicating that cross-reactive memory may have taken part.

TCRdb re-called the 5' RACE reads with MiXCR, one entry per CDR3 protein. Counted here are some 150,000 distinct CDR3 sequences, approximately 25% occurring once; the ten biggest clones make up around a quarter. J lost 5 bases, V lost 8 bases, and 23 bases had no gene match. This CDR3 spans 19 amino acids. In germline, CDR1 is ENHRY, CDR2 SYGVKD. This clonotype was seen repeatedly, ten times or more. Its antigen remains unknown. This TCR was recovered from an adult woman who had mild COVID-19 (a few samples of this study predate the infection). Cell type and time point are not known. The genes are TRBV10-3 and TRBJ2-2; 7 bases agree with TRBD2. The specimen sequenced was PBMCs or a T cell subset sorted from them (not recorded which). In DNA, the CDR3 is TGTGCCATCTCCAACCCGACAGTAGCGGGCCCTACGGGGACCGGGGAGCTGTTTTTT. Translating gives CAISNPTVAGPTGTGELFF.